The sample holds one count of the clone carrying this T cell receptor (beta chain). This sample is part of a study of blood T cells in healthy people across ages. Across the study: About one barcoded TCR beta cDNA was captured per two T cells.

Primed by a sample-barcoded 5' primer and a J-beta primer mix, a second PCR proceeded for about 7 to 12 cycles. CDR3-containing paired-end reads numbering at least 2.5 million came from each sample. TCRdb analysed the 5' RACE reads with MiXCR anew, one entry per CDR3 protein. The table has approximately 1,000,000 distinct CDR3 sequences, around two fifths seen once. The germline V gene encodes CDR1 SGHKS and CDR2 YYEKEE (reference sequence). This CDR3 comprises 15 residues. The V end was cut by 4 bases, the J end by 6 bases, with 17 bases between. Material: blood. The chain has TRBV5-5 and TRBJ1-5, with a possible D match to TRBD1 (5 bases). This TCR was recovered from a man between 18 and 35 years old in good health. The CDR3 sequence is CASSREGKSSQPQHF. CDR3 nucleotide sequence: TGTGCCAGCAGCCGAGAGGGGAAATCGAGTCAGCCCCAGCATTTT.